These 6 T cell receptor beta chains were all obtained from the same sample, sequenced in a study of shared clonotypes between healthy human individuals. The repertoire was sequenced with immunoSEQ multiplex PCR; TCRdb's copy has only in-frame clones and lacks some. The sample carries 2,500,000 or so clones, just over 90% recorded once. The sequenced sample was naive CD4+ T cells sorted from blood. Subset: CD45RA+ positively selected. The source is a man in his late teens or twenties in good health.

The chain uses TRBV5-4 and TRBJ2-7; 8 nucleotides line up with TRBD2. The ends lost 3 bases at V and 0 bases at J; junction bases unmatched: 5. The CDR3 consists of 15 residues. The germline V gene encodes CDR1 SGHNT and CDR2 YYREEE (reference sequence). CDR3 sequence: CASSSPSGSSYEQYF. CDR3 DNA: TGTGCCAGCAGCTCTCCGAGCGGGAGCTCCTACGAGCAGTACTTC.

This clone was seen more than once but under ten times. This sequence joins TRBV5-1 and TRBJ1-6; D gene uncertain. Deletions cut 2 bases from V and 8 bases from J, with 11 bases between. The CDR3 sequence is 14 residues long. Looked up from germline, CDR1 is SGHRS and CDR2 is YFSETQ. The CDR3 spells CASSFRQTDSPLHF. CDR3 bases: TGCGCCAGCAGCTTCAGGCAGACCGATTCACCCCTCCACTTT.

CDR3 amino acids: CASSLAGGVNSPLHF. The DNA of the CDR3 is TGTGCCAGCAGCTTGGCTGGCGGGGTCAATTCACCCCTCCACTTT. The V gene is TRBV5-4, the J gene TRBJ1-6; unclear D gene. This CDR3 region has 15 residues. The germline V gene has CDR1 SGHNT and CDR2 YYREEE (reference sequence). V was pared by 0 bases and J by 7 bases, with 11 bases between.

The CDR3 coding sequence is TGTGCCACCAGCAGAGACAACAGGGGGCAAGGCTACACCTTC. Its translation is CATSRDNRGQGYTF. The J gene is TRBJ1-2, the V gene TRBV15; 9 nucleotides line up with TRBD1. CDR1 and CDR2 (germline): LNHNV, YYDKDF (reference sequence). J lost 8 bases, V lost 0 bases, and 4 bases had no gene match. CDR3 length equals 14 residues.

The J gene is TRBJ2-2, the V gene TRBV9; D remains unclear. Germline V gene data show CDR1 as SGDLS and CDR2 as YYNGEE. Trimming shortened V by 4 bases and J by 0 bases, and 13 bases separated the two germline ends. This CDR3 contains 16 residues. CDR3 bases: TGTGCCAGCAGCCCCGTCAGTGAGGCGAACACCGGGGAGCTGTTTTTT. Protein: CASSPVSEANTGELFF.

This rearrangement joins TRBV27 to TRBJ2-1; 7 bases are shared with TRBD1. The ends lost 4 bases at V and 4 bases at J; junction bases unmatched: 7. The CDR3 consists of 15 residues. Germline lookup yields CDR1 MNHEY and CDR2 SMNVEV (reference sequence). CDR3 coding DNA: TGTGCCAGCAGTTACCAGGGGGTGGGGTACAATGAGCAGTTCTTC. This codes for CASSYQGVGYNEQFF.